The 15 T cell receptor beta chains presented below share a single source sample, sequenced in a study of blood T cell repertoires in COVID-19. Sequencing was performed with immunoSEQ multiplex PCR; in TCRdb, only in-frame clones are kept and a portion is missing. The profile shows a few hundred thousand clones, 80% to 90% of them singletons. Material: peripheral blood. The receptors originated from a man older than 75 with acute or convalescent COVID-19.

This chain connects TRBV6-6 to TRBJ1-4; 10 bases agree with TRBD1. The V gene end was trimmed by 6 bases and the J gene end by 3 bases; junction bases not matched to a gene: 4. CDR3 size: 15 residues. CDR1 is MNHNY, CDR2 SVGAGI, per germline (reference sequence). The CDR3 here is CASSDRGRANEKLFF. The CDR3 DNA sequence: TGTGCCAGCAGCGACAGGGGGCGAGCTAATGAAAAACTGTTTTTT.

This clone was counted once. The chain carries TRBV19 and TRBJ2-1; perhaps TRBD1 as D (5 bases). CDR1 is LNHDA and CDR2 is SQIVND in the germline V gene (reference sequence). Deletions cut 3 bases from V and 8 bases from J, with 14 bases between. CDR3 length equals 14 residues. CDR3: CASSMGLLRYEQFF. In DNA, the CDR3 is TGTGCCAGTAGTATGGGGCTTTTACGCTATGAGCAGTTCTTC.

This clone has just one count. The chain's CDR3 is CASSTASATNEKLFF. The DNA of the CDR3 is TGTGCCAGCAGCACGGCAAGCGCAACTAATGAAAAACTGTTTTTT. This chain connects TRBV7-9 to TRBJ1-4; no firm D call. Trimming took off 5 bases at V and 0 bases at J, with 10 bases between the two ends. Per germline, CDR1 SEHNR and CDR2 FQNEAQ (reference sequence). The CDR3 runs 15 residues.

The genes are TRBV14 and TRBJ2-5; 11 bases map to TRBD2. The CDR3 length is 14 residues. Trimming took 4 bases from V and 4 from J; bases not matched to a gene: 2. In germline, CDR1 is SGHDN, CDR2 FVKESK. The CDR3 DNA reads TGTGCCAGCAGCCGAGGACTAGCGGGAGAGACCCAGTACTTC. It is translated as CASSRGLAGETQYF.

This clone was detected many times. The chain recombines TRBV12-3 or TRBV12-4 with TRBJ1-2, with D perhaps TRBD1 (5 bases). Trimming stripped 10 bases from V and 4 bases from J, with 16 bases between. The CDR3 has 13 amino acids. The CDR3 is CATGGVSFYGYTF. CDR3 nucleotides: TGTGCCACCGGGGGGGTCTCCTTCTATGGCTACACCTTC.

The chain couples TRBV6-5 to TRBJ2-3; D may be TRBD2 (6 bases). This CDR3 spans 13 amino acids. Germline CDR1 is MNHEY and CDR2 is SVGAGI. V was clipped by 6 bases and J by 4 bases, with 11 bases between them. The CDR3 protein is CASRRLVADTQYF. In DNA, the CDR3 is TGTGCCAGCAGAAGACTAGTCGCAGATACGCAGTATTTT.

The chain employs TRBV29-1 and TRBJ1-1, with D possibly being TRBD1 (5 bases). V lost 4 bases to trimming and J lost 1 base, with 13 bases between them. The CDR3 is made up of 14 amino acids. Germline CDR1 reads SQVTM; CDR2 reads ANQGSEA. CDR3 sequence: CSVGGGLGNTEAFF. In DNA form, the CDR3 reads TGCAGCGTTGGGGGCGGCCTAGGGAACACTGAAGCTTTCTTT.

The chain joins TRBV5-1 to TRBJ2-1; tentatively, D is TRBD1 (5 bases). From germline, CDR1 is SGHRS and CDR2 YFSETQ. V gave up 0 bases and J gave up 8 bases, with 9 bases separating them. This CDR3 spans 13 amino acids. In nucleotides, the CDR3 is TGCGCCAGCAGCTTGGAGGGGATCGATGAGCAGTTCTTC. It encodes CASSLEGIDEQFF.

This clone is a singleton in its sample. The V call is TRBV5-1, the J call TRBJ2-7, with D possibly being TRBD1 (5 bases). The CDR3 covers 13 residues. The germline V gene has CDR1 SGHRS and CDR2 YFSETQ. V was shortened by 4 bases and J by 5 bases, with 13 bases between the two germline ends. The CDR3: CASSPDNPHEQYF. DNA for the CDR3: TGCGCCAGCAGCCCGGACAATCCCCACGAGCAGTACTTC.

The chain is built from TRBV19 and TRBJ2-1; TRBD2 aligns across 7 bases. This CDR3 comprises 15 residues. Germline values: CDR1 LNHDA, CDR2 SQIVND (reference sequence). J gave up 4 bases and V 5 bases, and 8 bases lay outside the gene matches. The CDR3 region is CASSPLADSYNEQFF. CDR3 nucleotides: TGTGCCAGTAGTCCTCTAGCGGATTCTTACAATGAGCAGTTCTTC.

V and J are TRBV19 and TRBJ1-2, with D possibly being TRBD1 (6 bases). The CDR3 is made up of 16 amino acids. Trimming stripped 6 bases from V and 5 bases from J, with 22 bases between. Germline V gives CDR1 LNHDA, CDR2 SQIVND (reference sequence). Here the CDR3 reads CASSPEGQGSVYGYTF. The CDR3, as DNA: TGTGCCAGTAGCCCTGAGGGGCAGGGGTCGGTTTATGGCTACACCTTC.

J is TRBJ2-3 and V is TRBV6-5, with 8 nucleotides matching TRBD1. This CDR3 spans 13 amino acids. The germline CDR1 and CDR2 sequences are MNHEY and SVGAGI. V lost 7 bases and J lost 4; bases outside the gene matches: 4. CDR3 loop: CASTPQGADTQYF. The CDR3 DNA reads TGTGCCAGCACCCCACAGGGGGCAGATACGCAGTATTTT.

The chain links TRBV7-2 to TRBJ1-6, with unresolved D. V dropped 3 bases and J dropped 7 bases, with 19 bases sitting between them. The CDR3 spans 17 residues. Per the germline V gene, CDR1 is SGHTA and CDR2 is FQGNSA. The DNA for the CDR3 is TGTGCCAGCAGCTTGAACCGAGGGCAGAGCGTCAATTCACCCCTCCACTTT. Amino acid sequence: CASSLNRGQSVNSPLHF.

The CDR3: CASSLSQGNNSPLHF. The CDR3 DNA reads TGTGCCAGCAGCCTCTCCCAGGGGAATAATTCACCCCTCCACTTT. The chain employs TRBV5-4 and TRBJ1-6; possibly TRBD1 for D (6 bases). The CDR3 has 15 amino acids. Germline CDR1 and CDR2: SGHNT and YYREEE (reference sequence). Trimming stripped 4 bases from V and 5 bases from J, with 13 bases between.

V and J are TRBV11-2 and TRBJ2-2; TRBD1 might be the D (6 bases). The V end was cut by 6 bases, the J end by 5 bases, with 10 bases between. Germline-derived CDR1 and CDR2 are SGHAT and FQNNGV. The length of the CDR3 is 13 residues. CDR3 sequence: CASSGQPTGELFF. Written as DNA, the CDR3 is TGTGCCAGCAGTGGACAGCCTACCGGGGAGCTGTTTTTT.